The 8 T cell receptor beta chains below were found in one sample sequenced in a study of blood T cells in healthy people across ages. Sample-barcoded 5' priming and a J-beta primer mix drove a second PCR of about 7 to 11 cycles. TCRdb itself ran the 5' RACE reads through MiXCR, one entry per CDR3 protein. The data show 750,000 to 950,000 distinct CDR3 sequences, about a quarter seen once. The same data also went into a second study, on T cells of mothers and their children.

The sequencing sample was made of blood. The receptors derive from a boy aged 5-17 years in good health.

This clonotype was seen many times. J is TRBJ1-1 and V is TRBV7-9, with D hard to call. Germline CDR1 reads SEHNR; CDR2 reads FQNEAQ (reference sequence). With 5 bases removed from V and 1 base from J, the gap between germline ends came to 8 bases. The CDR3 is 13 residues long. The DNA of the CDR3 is TGTGCCAGCAGCCGCCGGGGGAACACTGAAGCTTTCTTT. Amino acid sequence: CASSRRGNTEAFF.

For the CDR3, the DNA is TGCGCCAGCAGCTTGGGAGGACGGGAAAACCCTTCAAGGGAGACCCAGTACTTC. This sequence encodes CASSLGGRENPSRETQYF. The V and J genes are TRBV5-1 and TRBJ2-5; D possibly corresponds to TRBD2 (5 bases). Between the trimmed V and J ends, which lost 0 bases and 5 bases, there was a span of 23 bases. This CDR3 region has 18 residues. Germline V lookup: CDR1 SGHRS, CDR2 YFSETQ.

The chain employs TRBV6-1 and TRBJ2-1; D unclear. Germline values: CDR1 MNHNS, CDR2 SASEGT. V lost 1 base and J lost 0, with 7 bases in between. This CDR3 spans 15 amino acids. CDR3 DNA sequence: TGTGCCAGCAGTGAAGGCCCTAGCTCCTACAATGAGCAGTTCTTC. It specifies CASSEGPSSYNEQFF.

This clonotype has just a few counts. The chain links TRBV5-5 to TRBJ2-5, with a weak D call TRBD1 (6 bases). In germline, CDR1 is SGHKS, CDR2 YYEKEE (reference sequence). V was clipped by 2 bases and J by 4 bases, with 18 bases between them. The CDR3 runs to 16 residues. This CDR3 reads CASSFWMGARRETQYF. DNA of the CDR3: TGTGCCAGCAGCTTCTGGATGGGGGCGCGCCGAGAGACCCAGTACTTC.

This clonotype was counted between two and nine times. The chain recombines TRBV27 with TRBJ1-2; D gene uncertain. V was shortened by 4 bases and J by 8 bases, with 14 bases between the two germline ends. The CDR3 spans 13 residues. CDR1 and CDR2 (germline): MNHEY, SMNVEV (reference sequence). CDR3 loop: CASSSLGSYGYTF. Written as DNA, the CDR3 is TGTGCCAGCAGTTCCTTGGGGTCGTACGGCTACACCTTC.

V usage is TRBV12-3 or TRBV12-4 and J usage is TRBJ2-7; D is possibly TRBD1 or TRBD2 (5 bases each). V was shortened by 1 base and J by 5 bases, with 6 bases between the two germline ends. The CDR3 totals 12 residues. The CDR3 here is CASSLGDHEQYF. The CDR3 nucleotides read TGTGCCAGCAGTTTAGGGGACCACGAGCAGTACTTC.

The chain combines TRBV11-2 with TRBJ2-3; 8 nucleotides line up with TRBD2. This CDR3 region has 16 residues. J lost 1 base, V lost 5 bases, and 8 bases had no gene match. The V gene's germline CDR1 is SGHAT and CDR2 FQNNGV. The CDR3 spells CASSLGSSGGTDTQYF. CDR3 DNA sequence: TGTGCCAGCAGCCTCGGTAGTAGCGGGGGCACAGATACGCAGTATTTT.

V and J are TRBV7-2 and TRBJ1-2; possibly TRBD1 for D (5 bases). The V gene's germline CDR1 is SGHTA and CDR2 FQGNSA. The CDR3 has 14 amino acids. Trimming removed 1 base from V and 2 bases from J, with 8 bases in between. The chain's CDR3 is CASSLEQANYGYTF. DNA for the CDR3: TGTGCCAGCAGCTTAGAACAGGCGAACTATGGCTACACCTTC. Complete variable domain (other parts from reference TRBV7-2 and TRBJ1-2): GAGVSQSPSNKVTEKGKDVELRCDPISGHTALYWYRQSLGQGLEFLIYFQGNSAPDKSGLPSDRFSAERTGGSVSTLTIQRTQQEDSAVYLCASSLEQANYGYTFGSGTRLTVV.